These 18 T cell receptor beta chains share one sample of origin, sequenced in a study of T cells in Graves' hyperthyroidism and ophthalmopathy. RNA transcripts served as the template for amplifying TCR beta CDR3 regions. RT-PCR in the first round (using the HTBI primer set) targeted the TCR CDR3. TCRdb reprocessed the multiplex PCR reads via MiXCR and lists one record per CDR3 protein. The sample holds around 540,000 distinct CDR3 sequences; under 60% are singletons and the top ten take about 7.9%. Sequencing was performed on peripheral blood or thyroid tissue (not recorded which). Source of these receptors: a woman in her late teens or twenties with Graves' hyperthyroidism.

This sequence joins TRBV20-1 and TRBJ1-1, with a weak D call TRBD1 (5 bases). Germline values: CDR1 DFQATT, CDR2 SNEGSKA (reference sequence). The CDR3 runs 13 residues. Trimming took 3 bases from V and 4 from J, leaving 12 bases between them. DNA of the CDR3: TGCAGTGCTAGGTTAGAGGGGCCCACTGAAGCTTTCTTT. Its protein is CSARLEGPTEAFF.

Comments on this clonotype: The junction departs from the called germline gene at one end, perhaps through a read error. The chain combines TRBV7-2 with TRBJ1-2; D is undetermined. Looked up from germline, CDR1 is SGHTA and CDR2 is FQGNSA. This CDR3 has 12 amino acids. Here the CDR3 DNA reads TGTGCCAGCAGCGGCGGTTGGGCTCCTACAGCCTTC. Amino acids: CASSGGWAPTAF.

The chain joins TRBV7-3 to TRBJ1-4; D not resolved. The V and J ends lost 5 bases and 5 bases respectively, with 21 bases between them. Germline V gene lookup returns CDR1 SGHTA and CDR2 FQGTGA. The CDR3 contains 17 residues. Written as DNA, the CDR3 is TGTGCCAGCAGCACCCCCAGACCGGGCGCTGGGAATGAAAAACTGTTTTTT. Translation: CASSTPRPGAGNEKLFF.

Notes on this clonotype: Germline and junction disagree at one end, which may indicate a read error. The chain has TRBV14 and TRBJ2-3; 7 bases agree with TRBD1. The germline gives CDR1 SGHDN, CDR2 FVKESK. CDR3 length: 15 residues. For the CDR3, the DNA is TGCGCCAGCAGCCAGGGGGACAGAGACAGAGATACGCAGTATTTT. It encodes CASSQGDRDRDTQYF.

The chain employs TRBV29-1 and TRBJ1-1; 7 bases fit TRBD1. The CDR3 spans 13 residues. The junction had 11 bases not matched to a gene; V was cut back by 6 bases and J by 7 bases. Germline lookup yields CDR1 SQVTM and CDR2 ANQGSEA. As DNA, the CDR3 is TGCAGCGTCCGACAGGGTGGCTACGGTGAAGCTTTCTTT. It yields the protein CSVRQGGYGEAFF.

V and J are TRBV12-3 or TRBV12-4 and TRBJ2-5, with D unresolved. The CDR3 consists of 13 residues. The ends were cut back, 7 bases at V and 3 bases at J, with 12 bases in the middle. The CDR3 bases are TGTGCCAGCACCGATACATTCGAAGAGACCCAGTACTTC. It translates to CASTDTFEETQYF.

The chain joins TRBV7-9 to TRBJ1-1; D gene unclear. Looked up from germline, CDR1 is SEHNR and CDR2 is FQNEAQ (reference sequence). V lost 2 bases and J lost 6, with 16 bases in between. This CDR3 region has 15 residues. The CDR3 DNA follows: TGTGCCAGCAGCTTAACGGTCTCCGGCCCGGCTGAAGCTTTCTTT. Protein: CASSLTVSGPAEAFF.

This clonotype was seen a handful of times. This chain joins TRBV12-3 or TRBV12-4 and TRBJ1-6, with a possible D match to TRBD1 (6 bases). The CDR3 spans 14 residues. V was clipped by 5 bases and J by 4 bases, with 9 bases between them. CDR3 DNA: TGTGCCAGCAGTCCACAGGGTTATAATTCACCCCTCCACTTT. This sequence encodes CASSPQGYNSPLHF.

The chain links TRBV14 to TRBJ2-5; D is unresolved. Trimming removed 6 bases at V and 5 bases at J, with 16 bases between. Germline CDR1 reads SGHDN; CDR2 reads FVKESK. The CDR3 totals 14 residues. The CDR3 DNA follows: TGTGCCAGCAGTCCCGGACCCGCCCGGGAGACCCAGTACTTC. Amino acid sequence: CASSPGPARETQYF.

V is TRBV24-1 and J is TRBJ2-2, with TRBD2 identical over 9 bases. The CDR3 contains 15 residues. Germline CDR1 is KGHDR and CDR2 is SFDVKD. The V segment lost 11 bases and the J segment 2 bases; nucleotides outside the gene matches: 8. The DNA of the CDR3 is TGTGCCAGCAGGGGACTAGCCCCTAACACCGGGGAGCTGTTTTTT. Protein product: CASRGLAPNTGELFF.

This clonotype was seen repeatedly, ten times or more. In DNA, the CDR3 is TGTGCCAGCAGCACCGAATTCACTGAAGCTTTCTTT. This translates into CASSTEFTEAFF. The V call is TRBV7-2, the J call TRBJ1-1; D is uncertain. The CDR3 extends over 12 amino acids. Germline V CDR1 and CDR2: SGHTA, FQGNSA. V was cut by 5 bases and J by 4 bases, with 8 bases left in between.

The chain is built from TRBV29-1 and TRBJ1-1; D is uncertain. The CDR3 has 13 residues. CDR1 and CDR2 from the germline V gene are SQVTM and ANQGSEA. V lost 6 bases to trimming and J lost 0 bases, with 11 bases between them. The CDR3 DNA is TGCAGCGTGCCCGGGAACATGAACACTGAAGCTTTCTTT. As protein: CSVPGNMNTEAFF.

A remark on this clonotype: A read error is possible here, since a much larger clone lies one base away. This rearrangement joins TRBV7-9 to TRBJ1-4; maybe TRBD1 (6 bases). This CDR3 comprises 15 residues. Germline assignment: CDR1 SEHNR and CDR2 FQNEAQ (reference sequence). V shed 8 bases and J shed 6 bases, with 19 bases lying between them. The CDR3 DNA follows: TGTGCCAGCGGCTCTCAACAGGGATCGGATGAAAAACTGTTTTTT. Encoded protein: CASGSQQGSDEKLFF.

At least ten counts were recorded for this clonotype. This CDR3 is CSSGGTEVYGYTF. The CDR3 DNA follows: TGCAGCTCAGGGGGGACAGAAGTCTATGGCTACACCTTC. The gene calls are TRBV29-1 and TRBJ1-2; 7 bases line up with TRBD1. Germline loops: CDR1 SQVTM, CDR2 ANQGSEA. CDR3 length: 13 amino acids. Unmatched junction bases numbered 10, after V lost 8 bases and J lost 4 bases. Full variable domain (rest looked up from reference TRBV29-1 and TRBJ1-2): SAVISQKPSRDICQRGTSLTIQCQVDSQVTMMFWYRQQPGQSLTLIATANQGSEATYESGFVIDKFPISRPNLTFSTLTVSNMSPEDSSIYLCSSGGTEVYGYTFGSGTRLTVV.

This chain links TRBV24-1 with TRBJ2-5, with TRBD2 identical over 13 bases. The CDR3 is made up of 15 amino acids. After removal of 6 bases from V and 5 bases from J, the junction contained 5 bases not matched to a gene. Germline CDR1 and CDR2: KGHDR and SFDVKD. Written as DNA, the CDR3 is TGTGCCACCAGTAGGGGACTAGCGGGACGGGAGACCCAGTACTTC. Translated: CATSRGLAGRETQYF.

V gene TRBV5-1 combines with J gene TRBJ2-7; D ambiguous. The length of the CDR3 is 13 residues. Per the germline V gene, CDR1 is SGHRS and CDR2 is YFSETQ. V lost 4 bases, J lost 6 bases, and 14 bases lay in between. CDR3 protein: CASSILIFGEQYF. The DNA for the CDR3 is TGCGCCAGCAGCATCCTAATCTTTGGCGAGCAGTACTTC.

The rearrangement uses TRBV7-2 and TRBJ1-1; no clear D gene. Germline lookup yields CDR1 SGHTA and CDR2 FQGNSA. This CDR3 spans 9 amino acids. V lost 7 bases to trimming and J lost 12 bases, with 9 bases between them. Here the CDR3 reads CASTSGSFF. CDR3 nucleotide sequence: TGTGCCAGCACTTCCGGGTCTTTCTTT.

J is TRBJ1-4 and V is TRBV15; no reliable D call. CDR3 size: 18 residues. Trimming shortened V by 0 bases and J by 0 bases, and 14 bases separated the two germline ends. The germline V gene encodes CDR1 LNHNV and CDR2 YYDKDF (reference sequence). CDR3 sequence (DNA): TGTGCCACCAGCAGAGATGAGCTTAGGAGTGCAACTAATGAAAAACTGTTTTTT. Residues: CATSRDELRSATNEKLFF.